The 12 T cell receptor beta chains below come from one sample, sequenced in a study of blood T cell repertoires in COVID-19. Repertoires were generated with immunoSEQ multiplex PCR, while TCRdb's copy carries only in-frame clones and drops some. The table shows under 200,000 clones, with 80% to 85% occurring only once. The specimen was peripheral blood. The receptors here all came from an older man with active or convalescent COVID-19.

The rearrangement uses TRBV28 and TRBJ2-5, with 7 bases matching TRBD1. Germline V lookup: CDR1 MDHEN, CDR2 SYDVKM. Losses at the gene ends were 8 bases for V and 2 bases for J; bases not matched to a gene: 8. The CDR3 is 14 residues long. CDR3 in amino acids: CASYRTGSQETQYF. The CDR3 DNA reads TGTGCCAGCTACCGGACAGGTAGTCAAGAGACCCAGTACTTC.

CDR3 DNA: TGCAGTGCTAGTGGGTCTTACCCCCAGCGGTACAATGAGCAGTTCTTC. As protein: CSASGSYPQRYNEQFF. This chain joins TRBV20-1 and TRBJ2-1; possible D gene TRBD2, 5 bases. The CDR3 spans 16 residues. Germline V gene data show CDR1 as DFQATT and CDR2 as SNEGSKA (reference sequence). Trimming shortened V by 3 bases and J by 4 bases, and 19 bases separated the two germline ends.

This clone was seen just once. The V call is TRBV27, the J call TRBJ1-1; D is possibly TRBD1 (5 bases). V dropped 3 bases and J dropped 3 bases, with 8 bases sitting between them. The CDR3 is made up of 13 amino acids. Germline CDR1 is MNHEY and CDR2 is SMNVEV (reference sequence). The CDR3 region is CASSFWGDTEAFF. DNA of the CDR3: TGTGCCAGCAGTTTTTGGGGGGACACTGAAGCTTTCTTT.

V gene TRBV7-2 combines with J gene TRBJ2-3; TRBD1 is a possible D gene (5 bases). The CDR3 has 13 residues. V was cut by 3 bases and J by 4 bases, with 8 bases left in between. CDR1 SGHTA and CDR2 FQGNSA come from the germline V gene. The CDR3: CASSFRVADTQYF. The CDR3 DNA reads TGTGCCAGCAGCTTCAGGGTCGCAGATACGCAGTATTTT.

The gene calls are TRBV18 and TRBJ2-7; possible D gene TRBD2, 6 bases. The V and J ends lost 4 bases and 5 bases respectively, with 18 bases between them. There are 15 residues in the CDR3. Germline V CDR1 and CDR2: KGHSH, LQKENI. Written as DNA, the CDR3 is TGTGCCAGCTCACACCAAAAACGAGGAGGGGACGAGCAGTACTTC. Encoded protein: CASSHQKRGGDEQYF.

The gene calls are TRBV10-2 and TRBJ2-2, with 11 bases identical to TRBD1. The CDR3 extends over 16 amino acids. Trimming at V came to 5 bases and at J to 6 bases, leaving 8 bases not matched to a gene. Germline CDR1 WSHSY, CDR2 SAAADI. The CDR3: CASSSGTGGGPGELFF. The DNA for the CDR3 is TGCGCCAGCAGTTCCGGGACAGGGGGGGGTCCCGGGGAGCTGTTTTTT.

This chain links TRBV15 with TRBJ2-2; 7 nucleotides align to TRBD2. V was clipped by 0 bases and J by 5 bases; unmatched bases: 0. The CDR3 is 14 amino acids. Germline V lookup: CDR1 LNHNV, CDR2 YYDKDF (reference sequence). The CDR3 coding sequence is TGTGCCACCAGCAGAGAACTAGCGACCGGGGAGCTGTTTTTT. Protein: CATSRELATGELFF.

The chain combines TRBV7-9 with TRBJ1-3; D is uncertain. With 4 bases removed from V and 0 bases from J, the gap between germline ends came to 19 bases. The CDR3 contains 18 residues. Germline CDR1 SEHNR, CDR2 FQNEAQ (reference sequence). For the CDR3, the DNA is TGTGCCAGCAGCTCGCTGAGACCCTCGGAGGACTCTGGAAACACCATATATTTT. Translated, it gives CASSSLRPSEDSGNTIYF.

The V gene is TRBV27, the J gene TRBJ1-5; unclear D gene. V lost 3 bases and J lost 6, with 12 bases in between. Per the germline V gene, CDR1 is MNHEY and CDR2 is SMNVEV (reference sequence). The CDR3 sequence is 14 residues long. The CDR3 is CASSLTGWGQPQHF. The CDR3 nucleotides are TGTGCCAGCAGTTTGACGGGGTGGGGTCAGCCCCAGCATTTT.

The chain couples TRBV5-8 to TRBJ2-2; D is perhaps TRBD1 (5 bases). The V gene lost 4 bases and the J gene lost 3 bases, with 7 bases spanning the gap. Germline V CDR1 and CDR2: SGHTS, YDEGEE. The CDR3 has 13 residues. The CDR3 DNA follows: TGTGCCAGCAGCGACAGCTACACCGGGGAGCTGTTTTTT. This sequence encodes CASSDSYTGELFF.

The chain carries TRBV5-1 and TRBJ2-7; a weak D match, TRBD1 (6 bases). This CDR3 contains 15 residues. Germline CDR1 SGHRS, CDR2 YFSETQ. V was trimmed by 0 bases and J by 1 base, leaving 11 bases between them. The DNA of the CDR3 is TGCGCCAGCAGCTTGGTTCGCGGACAGTCCTACGAGCAGTACTTC. Translated, it gives CASSLVRGQSYEQYF.

The chain joins TRBV5-6 to TRBJ2-7; D is undetermined. Germline-derived CDR1 and CDR2 are SGHDT and YYEEEE. V was trimmed by 1 base and J by 0 bases, leaving 11 bases between them. This CDR3 has 15 residues. The CDR3 sequence: CASSLTSWSSYEQYF. DNA of the CDR3: TGTGCCAGCAGCTTGACTTCCTGGAGCTCCTACGAGCAGTACTTC.